The sequence of this T cell receptor beta chain was determined in a study of cytomegalovirus exposure and HLA in healthy donors. PCR involved 60 Vbeta and 13 Jbeta primers. Original analysis: As a later analysis found, there were 60 million to 90 million unique TCR beta chains, of which some 9.9 million were shared. Clones were sequenced by immunoSEQ multiplex PCR, and TCRdb holds only the in-frame ones, with some missing. D and trimming were read from the DNA, whereas the V and J calls and clone size are those reported in that table. The profile shows about 160,000 clones, almost 85% of them singletons. Study-level points and caveats: Earlier results showed most TCR beta V segments being productive about 87% or about 30% of the time. In a later analysis, at a false discovery rate of 0.05, 16,951 TCR beta sequences were associated with HLA alleles. Researchers had no immune exposure information except CMV serostatus available.

This clone was picked up a small number of times. Its antigen is still unknown. Germline V gene sequence: CDR1 MNHEY, CDR2 SVGAGI. Trimming removed 3 bases from V and 6 bases from J, with 14 bases in between. The CDR3 extends over 14 amino acids. Sequenced input: PBMCs. This sequence was found in a young man in good health and CMV-seronegative. J is TRBJ1-1 and V is TRBV6-5; D call uncertain. CDR3 loop: CASSYRGVFPEAFF. Written as DNA, the CDR3 is TGTGCCAGCAGTTATCGCGGGGTTTTCCCTGAAGCTTTCTTT.